The 31 T cell receptor beta chains below all came from one sample that was sequenced in a study of breast tumors, draining lymph nodes, adjacent tissues. The lymph nodes were axillary draining lymph nodes from breast cancer patients. TCRdb reprocessed the multiplex PCR reads with MiXCR, giving one entry per CDR3 protein. The sample holds about 220,000 distinct CDR3 sequences, 30% to 35% seen once. Sequenced: axillary lymph node tissue. Receptors were obtained from a female donor with breast cancer. Some clones in this sample may be carry-over from other donors' samples.

This clonotype was seen ten or more times. The rearrangement joins TRBV7-2 to TRBJ1-5; TRBD1 aligns across 8 bases. Germline assignment: CDR1 SGHTA and CDR2 FQGNSA. V gave up 4 bases and J gave up 4 bases; unmatched junction bases: 6. The CDR3 consists of 15 residues. The CDR3 reads CASSSGQALNQPQHF. In DNA, the CDR3 is TGTGCCAGCAGCTCGGGACAGGCTTTGAATCAGCCCCAGCATTTT.

This clonotype was recorded at least ten times. The chain recombines TRBV7-9 with TRBJ1-2; the D is unclear. There are 14 residues in the CDR3. Germline V gene sequence: CDR1 SEHNR, CDR2 FQNEAQ (reference sequence). V was pared by 1 base and J by 2 bases, with 8 bases between. The CDR3 nucleotides are TGTGCCAGCAGCTTAGACCTGGGGAACTATGGCTACACCTTC. Translating gives CASSLDLGNYGYTF.

Notes on this clonotype: A junction boundary mismatches the germline segment, possibly from a read error. CDR3 DNA: TGTGCCAGCGGCGTAACAGGGAACTATGGCTACACCTTC. Translated: CASGVTGNYGYTF. The gene calls are TRBV9 and TRBJ1-2; D perhaps matches TRBD1 (6 bases). Germline lookup yields CDR1 SGDLS and CDR2 YYNGEE. The CDR3 totals 13 residues.

This sequence joins TRBV5-1 and TRBJ2-3; D call uncertain. Between the trimmed V and J ends, which lost 4 bases and 5 bases, there was a span of 14 bases. Per the germline V gene, CDR1 is SGHRS and CDR2 is YFSETQ. This CDR3 spans 14 amino acids. CDR3 loop: CASSKTGPGDTQYF. Here the CDR3 DNA reads TGCGCCAGCAGCAAGACCGGGCCCGGAGATACGCAGTATTTT.

This clonotype was seen at least ten times. The rearrangement joins TRBV5-1 to TRBJ2-5; 7 nucleotides line up with TRBD1. Germline CDR1 reads SGHRS; CDR2 reads YFSETQ. The V and J ends lost 5 bases and 0 bases, in that order; junction bases with no gene match: 4. This CDR3 has 14 amino acids. The CDR3 is CASRKTGYQETQYF. CDR3 in DNA: TGCGCCAGCAGGAAGACAGGGTACCAAGAGACCCAGTACTTC.

This clonotype was picked up many times. The genes are TRBV12-3 or TRBV12-4 and TRBJ1-6; possible D gene TRBD1, 6 bases. V was cut by 6 bases and J by 10 bases, with 13 bases left in between. This CDR3 comprises 13 residues. This chain's CDR3 is CASSQGIWSPLHF. The CDR3 DNA sequence: TGTGCCAGCAGCCAGGGGATTTGGTCACCCCTCCACTTT.

This clonotype occurred many times. The J gene is TRBJ1-6, the V gene TRBV18, with D unresolved. This CDR3 has 17 amino acids. Germline lookup yields CDR1 KGHSH and CDR2 LQKENI. V lost 0 bases to trimming and J lost 5 bases, with 14 bases between them. The CDR3 region is CASSPPGTTSHNSPLHF. The CDR3 DNA sequence: TGTGCCAGCTCACCACCGGGCACAACCTCTCATAATTCACCCCTCCACTTT.

The J gene is TRBJ2-3, the V gene TRBV11-2; unclear D gene. Germline assignment: CDR1 SGHAT and CDR2 FQNNGV. CDR3 length: 12 residues. Deletions cut 1 base from V and 6 bases from J, with 5 bases between. The CDR3 DNA reads TGTGCCAGCAGCTTAGCCAGGGATACGCAGTATTTT. Translation: CASSLARDTQYF.

In this sample, this clonotype turned up many times. The V and J genes are TRBV10-3 and TRBJ1-6; D unclear. V gave up 0 bases and J gave up 6 bases, with 15 bases separating them. Looked up from germline, CDR1 is ENHRY and CDR2 is SYGVKD. There are 17 residues in the CDR3. The CDR3 here is CAISESTRTSSNSPLHF. DNA for the CDR3: TGTGCCATCAGTGAGTCCACGCGGACCTCATCTAATTCACCCCTCCACTTT.

Regarding this clonotype: A much larger clone differs from this one at a single base, so this may be a read error. This chain links TRBV12-3 or TRBV12-4 with TRBJ2-1, with TRBD1 as a possible D gene (6 bases). V dropped 4 bases and J dropped 6 bases, with 10 bases sitting between them. The CDR3 runs 13 residues. CDR3 in amino acids: CASSSVQGNEQFF. CDR3 in DNA: TGTGCCAGCAGTTCCGTACAGGGCAATGAGCAGTTCTTC.

This clonotype was seen ten or more times. The chain carries TRBV20-1 and TRBJ2-7; 7 nucleotides line up with TRBD1. After removal of 0 bases from V and 7 bases from J, the junction contained 3 bases not matched to a gene. The germline CDR1 and CDR2 sequences are DFQATT and SNEGSKA (reference sequence). The CDR3 consists of 12 residues. The CDR3 sequence is CSAREGQREQYF. The CDR3, as DNA: TGCAGTGCTAGAGAGGGACAGAGGGAGCAGTACTTC.

This chain links TRBV20-1 with TRBJ2-1, with D tentatively TRBD1 or TRBD2 (6 bases each). Between the trimmed V and J ends, which lost 3 bases and 6 bases, there was a span of 18 bases. Germline V gene lookup returns CDR1 DFQATT and CDR2 SNEGSKA (reference sequence). The CDR3 spans 15 residues. CDR3 in amino acids: CSARDYREYCNEQFF. CDR3 nucleotide sequence: TGCAGTGCTAGGGACTACAGGGAGTACTGCAATGAGCAGTTCTTC.

This clonotype was seen many times. The chain carries TRBV12-3 or TRBV12-4 and TRBJ2-3, with D possibly TRBD2 on 5 matching bases. The CDR3 covers 15 residues. Trimming cost V 6 bases and J 0 bases, with 13 bases left between them. CDR3 sequence (DNA): TGTGCCAGCAGCATGAGCGGCCCTAGCACAGATACGCAGTATTTT. Amino acid sequence: CASSMSGPSTDTQYF.

This clonotype was seen more than once but under ten times. The J gene is TRBJ2-1, the V gene TRBV6-5, with 7 bases matching TRBD2. The V segment lost 6 bases and the J segment 4 bases; nucleotides outside the gene matches: 12. The CDR3 length is 16 residues. CDR1 and CDR2 (germline): MNHEY, SVGAGI. DNA for the CDR3: TGTGCCAGCAGCGACCGAGCCGGGGGGTCATACAATGAGCAGTTCTTC. It encodes CASSDRAGGSYNEQFF.

This rearrangement joins TRBV20-1 to TRBJ2-5; D gene uncertain. The V end lost 0 bases, the J end lost 1 base, and 9 bases lay between the germline ends. CDR1 DFQATT and CDR2 SNEGSKA come from the germline V gene (reference sequence). This CDR3 is 14 amino acids long. CDR3 nucleotide sequence: TGCAGTGCTAGAGATTGGTACAGCCAAGAGACCCAGTACTTC. This gives the protein CSARDWYSQETQYF.

The sample holds many counts of this clonotype. The chain recombines TRBV20-1 with TRBJ2-1; D gene ambiguous. The CDR3 spans 13 residues. Trimming removed 1 base from V and 5 bases from J, with 9 bases in between. The germline CDR1 and CDR2 sequences are DFQATT and SNEGSKA (reference sequence). This CDR3 is CSARAGPNNEQFF. The DNA for the CDR3 is TGCAGTGCTAGAGCAGGACCAAACAATGAGCAGTTCTTC.

This clonotype was observed many times. The chain joins TRBV11-2 to TRBJ2-2; the D gene is possibly TRBD2 (6 bases). The germline V gene encodes CDR1 SGHAT and CDR2 FQNNGV. CDR3 size: 16 residues. V gave up 2 bases and J gave up 7 bases, with 17 bases separating them. CDR3 nucleotide sequence: TGTGCCAGCAGCTTAAGGGAGGACCATTCGGGCGGGGAGCTGTTTTTT. Its translation: CASSLREDHSGGELFF.

This clonotype came up many times. The chain uses TRBV4-1 and TRBJ2-7, with TRBD2 identical over 10 bases. Germline V lookup: CDR1 MGHRA, CDR2 YSYEKL. V shed 1 base, J shed 7 bases, and the junction held 4 bases outside the gene matches. CDR3 size: 14 residues. CDR3 bases: TGCGCCAGCAGCCAAGGGCTAGCGGGAGTTGAGCAGTACTTC. Protein product: CASSQGLAGVEQYF.

In this sample, this clonotype turned up many times. The J gene is TRBJ1-4, the V gene TRBV2, with 8 bases fitting TRBD1. The CDR3 covers 15 residues. The germline V gene has CDR1 SNHLY and CDR2 FYNNEI. J gave up 3 bases and V 4 bases, and 4 bases lay outside the gene matches. In DNA form, the CDR3 reads TGTGCCAGCAGTGCACAGGGGGTGGCTAATGAAAAACTGTTTTTT. Protein product: CASSAQGVANEKLFF.

V is TRBV24-1 and J is TRBJ1-4; 7 nucleotides line up with TRBD1. Trimming cost V 2 bases and J 11 bases; bases outside gene matches: 4. CDR3 length: 13 amino acids. CDR1 is KGHDR and CDR2 is SFDVKD in the germline V gene. CDR3 nucleotide sequence: TGTGCCACCAGTGATTGGGGACAGAATAAACTGTTTTTT. Encoded protein: CATSDWGQNKLFF.

This clonotype was seen more than once but under ten times. CDR3 nucleotide sequence: TGCAGTGCCAGGACAGGGGCCCGAGGAACTGAAGCTTTCTTT. It encodes CSARTGARGTEAFF. The chain recombines TRBV20-1 with TRBJ1-1; the match to TRBD1 covers 9 bases. The V and J ends lost 6 bases and 5 bases, in that order; junction bases with no gene match: 10. CDR3 size: 14 residues. Germline V gene sequence: CDR1 DFQATT, CDR2 SNEGSKA (reference sequence).

This clonotype was seen more than once but under ten times. The chain links TRBV5-1 to TRBJ2-2, with a weak D call TRBD2 (5 bases). The CDR3 is 17 residues long. Trimming shortened V by 7 bases and J by 3 bases, and 22 bases separated the two germline ends. Germline lookup yields CDR1 SGHRS and CDR2 YFSETQ. CDR3 DNA sequence: TGCGCCAGCGGCCTGGGTGGGGTAGCGCTCGACACCGGGGAGCTGTTTTTT. Its translation: CASGLGGVALDTGELFF.

This clonotype was seen repeatedly, ten times or more. The V and J genes are TRBV19 and TRBJ1-2, with a possible D match to TRBD1 (6 bases). The CDR3 loop spans 13 amino acids. Germline V CDR1 and CDR2: LNHDA, SQIVND (reference sequence). V lost 7 bases and J 4 bases, leaving 13 bases between the germline ends. The chain's CDR3 is CASTGQPLYGYTF. The CDR3 DNA follows: TGTGCCAGTACCGGACAGCCGCTCTATGGCTACACCTTC.

This clonotype was detected a few times. The chain combines TRBV4-1 with TRBJ2-4; tentatively, D is TRBD1 or TRBD2 (5 bases each). From germline, CDR1 is MGHRA and CDR2 YSYEKL. The CDR3 totals 15 residues. Trimming left V 1 base short and J 7 bases short, with 14 bases between. The CDR3: CASSQGGSMLNIQYF. The DNA of the CDR3 is TGCGCCAGCAGCCAAGGGGGGTCTATGTTGAACATTCAGTACTTC.

This clonotype was observed a few times. This may be a read error, as it is one base from a much larger clone. The chain carries TRBV20-1 and TRBJ2-7, with TRBD2 matching 10 bases. J was trimmed by 6 bases and V by 3 bases; bases with no gene match: 8. The CDR3 totals 14 residues. Germline V lookup: CDR1 DFQATT, CDR2 SNEGSKA (reference sequence). CDR3 sequence: CSASKASGSSEQYF. The CDR3 region has the DNA TGCAGTGCTAGTAAGGCTAGCGGGAGTTCCGAGCAGTACTTC.

Only a few counts were recorded for this clonotype. The chain uses TRBV27 and TRBJ2-7; TRBD2 matches at 10 bases. V lost 6 bases to trimming and J lost 6 bases; unmatched junction nucleotides: 11. Looked up from germline, CDR1 is MNHEY and CDR2 is SMNVEV (reference sequence). The CDR3 has 15 amino acids. The CDR3, as DNA: TGTGCCAGCAGGCCCCTAGCGGGGGTGGGAGGCGAGCAGTACTTC. It translates to CASRPLAGVGGEQYF.

This clonotype has a count of ten or more. This CDR3 is CASSEPGGFGYTF. In DNA form, the CDR3 reads TGTGCCAGCAGTGAACCAGGGGGCTTTGGCTACACCTTC. This sequence joins TRBV6-1 and TRBJ1-2; 8 bases fit TRBD1. This CDR3 has 13 amino acids. The germline V gene encodes CDR1 MNHNS and CDR2 SASEGT. The trim removed 2 bases at V and 7 bases at J, leaving 3 bases unmatched.

This clonotype occurred many times. J is TRBJ2-3 and V is TRBV5-6; D is possibly TRBD1 or TRBD2 (6 bases each). The CDR3 sequence is 15 residues long. Germline CDR1 is SGHDT and CDR2 is YYEEEE. Trimming took off 1 base at V and 3 bases at J, with 12 bases between the two ends. CDR3 sequence reads: CASSLSLGGTDTQYF. The CDR3 nucleotides read TGTGCCAGCAGCTTGTCCCTAGGGGGGACAGATACGCAGTATTTT.

This clonotype was found many times. The chain carries TRBV6-5 and TRBJ2-2, with 9 bases identical to TRBD2. This CDR3 is built from 15 residues. With V trimmed by 5 bases and J by 5 bases, 6 bases remained unmatched. Germline lookup yields CDR1 MNHEY and CDR2 SVGAGI. CDR3 nucleotide sequence: TGTGCCAGCAGTCACCGCGGACTAGCGACCGGGGAGCTGTTTTTT. It translates to CASSHRGLATGELFF.

This clonotype was seen repeatedly, ten times or more. CDR3 sequence: CASSLEPGQSYEQYF. CDR3 sequence (DNA): TGCGCCAGCAGCTTGGAACCGGGACAGTCCTACGAGCAGTACTTC. This chain connects TRBV5-1 to TRBJ2-7; 7 bases are shared with TRBD1. CDR3 length: 15 amino acids. V was pared by 0 bases and J by 1 base, with 4 bases of the junction left unmatched. The germline V gene has CDR1 SGHRS and CDR2 YFSETQ.

The chain employs TRBV20-1 and TRBJ2-3; a weak D match, TRBD2 (6 bases). Germline CDR1 reads DFQATT; CDR2 reads SNEGSKA (reference sequence). The CDR3 runs to 14 residues. Trimming took off 3 bases at V and 1 base at J, with 11 bases between the two ends. Here the CDR3 DNA reads TGCAGTGCTAGTTGGCGGGATGGCACAGATACGCAGTATTTT. As protein: CSASWRDGTDTQYF.